The 16 T cell receptor beta chains below all came from one sample that was sequenced in a study of blood T cell repertoires in COVID-19. Here immunoSEQ multiplex PCR was the method, and the copy in TCRdb shows in-frame clones only, minus some. The sample has about 310,000 clones, 80% to 90% seen once. Sequenced: PBMCs or T cells enriched from blood (not recorded which). These receptors came from a young man who had recovered from COVID-19.

This clone came up once. V gene TRBV5-8 combines with J gene TRBJ2-2; a weak D match, TRBD1 (5 bases). CDR1 and CDR2 (germline): SGHTS, YDEGEE. This CDR3 contains 13 residues. With 4 bases removed from V and 5 bases from J, the gap between germline ends came to 9 bases. CDR3: CASSLYRTGELFF. In DNA, the CDR3 is TGTGCCAGCAGCCTTTACAGGACCGGGGAGCTGTTTTTT.

The CDR3 reads CASSLDRGSYNSPLHF. The CDR3 DNA reads TGTGCCAGCAGCCTCGACCGGGGCTCCTATAATTCACCCCTCCACTTT. J is TRBJ1-6 and V is TRBV3-1 (or the pseudogene TRBV3-2); D is undetermined. Trimming removed 4 bases from V and 0 bases from J, with 10 bases in between. This CDR3 is 16 amino acids long. The germline V gene encodes CDR1 LGHDT and CDR2 YNNKEL (reference sequence).

V gene TRBV30 combines with J gene TRBJ1-1; D unresolved. Trimming pared 5 bases from V and 1 base from J, leaving 8 bases between. Germline lookup yields CDR1 GTSNPN and CDR2 SVGIG (reference sequence). The CDR3 is made up of 12 amino acids. CDR3 bases: TGTGCCTGGGGACTAGAGAACACTGAAGCTTTCTTT. Amino acid sequence: CAWGLENTEAFF.

This clone was observed a single time. The chain uses TRBV5-1 and TRBJ1-1; D is uncertain. The CDR3 runs 14 residues. CDR1 and CDR2 (germline): SGHRS, YFSETQ. The V gene lost 5 bases and the J gene lost 2 bases, with 13 bases spanning the gap. Written as DNA, the CDR3 is TGCGCCAGCAGTATGACCACAGCTAACACTGAAGCTTTCTTT. Its protein product is CASSMTTANTEAFF.

The CDR3 spells CASSVPPGGDTGELFF. The CDR3 nucleotides read TGTGCCAGCAGCGTGCCCCCAGGGGGCGACACCGGGGAGCTGTTTTTT. The chain joins TRBV9 to TRBJ2-2; 8 bases align to TRBD1. Germline V lookup: CDR1 SGDLS, CDR2 YYNGEE. The CDR3 runs 16 residues. J was trimmed by 3 bases and V by 2 bases; bases with no gene match: 6.

The CDR3 DNA sequence: TGTGCCAGCAGCCAACACGGTGACGAGCAGTACTTC. Translating gives CASSQHGDEQYF. The rearrangement joins TRBV14 to TRBJ2-7; D uncertain. CDR1 is SGHDN and CDR2 is FVKESK in the germline V gene. V was trimmed by 2 bases and J by 5 bases, leaving 7 bases between them. CDR3 length: 12 residues. Full variable domain (outside the CDR3, taken from reference TRBV14 and TRBJ2-7): EAGVTQFPSHSVIEKGQTVTLRCDPISGHDNLYWYRRVMGKEIKFLLHFVKESKQDESGMPNNRFLAERTGGTYSTLKVQPAELEDSGVYFCASSQHGDEQYFGPGTRLTVT.

The chain has TRBV7-3 and TRBJ2-2; the D gene is possibly TRBD2 (6 bases). Trimming pared 5 bases from V and 0 bases from J, leaving 13 bases between. Germline CDR1 is SGHTA and CDR2 is FQGTGA. This CDR3 has 16 amino acids. CDR3 in amino acids: CASSRNGGTNTGELFF. The CDR3, as DNA: TGTGCCAGCAGCCGTAATGGGGGGACGAACACCGGGGAGCTGTTTTTT.

This clone was found a few times. V gene TRBV18 combines with J gene TRBJ1-1; a possible D gene is TRBD1 (6 bases). The CDR3 contains 18 residues. The germline gives CDR1 KGHSH, CDR2 LQKENI. Deletions cut 6 bases from V and 1 base from J, with 24 bases between. CDR3 region: CASSNMGGQGFGNTEAFF. The CDR3, as DNA: TGTGCCAGCTCTAACATGGGGGGGCAGGGCTTTGGGAACACTGAAGCTTTCTTT.

V gene TRBV9 combines with J gene TRBJ1-1; TRBD1 is a possible D gene (6 bases). Germline CDR1 and CDR2: SGDLS and YYNGEE. The CDR3 has 13 residues. Trimming removed 3 bases at V and 5 bases at J, with 11 bases between. The CDR3 protein is CASSATGLTEAFF. CDR3 sequence (DNA): TGTGCCAGCAGCGCCACAGGGTTGACTGAAGCTTTCTTT.

The V gene is TRBV29-1, the J gene TRBJ1-2; D perhaps matches TRBD1 (6 bases). Trimming cost V 7 bases and J 8 bases, with 17 bases left between them. The germline gives CDR1 SQVTM, CDR2 ANQGSEA. The CDR3 loop spans 12 amino acids. Here the CDR3 DNA reads TGCAGCGCTGGATCCAGGGACAAAGGCTACACCTTC. It specifies CSAGSRDKGYTF.

CDR3 in amino acids: CASTSRDRGNEKLFF. CDR3 coding DNA: TGTGCCAGCACCTCAAGGGACAGGGGGAATGAAAAACTGTTTTTT. The genes are TRBV6-5 and TRBJ1-4; TRBD1 matches at 11 bases. The CDR3 runs 15 residues. V shed 7 bases and J 5 bases; nucleotides not matched to a gene: 6. CDR1 is MNHEY, CDR2 SVGAGI, per germline.

The chain joins TRBV24-1 to TRBJ2-3; 7 nucleotides align to TRBD1. The CDR3 is 14 amino acids. Germline CDR1 KGHDR, CDR2 SFDVKD. V trimming: 4 bases; J trimming: 6 bases; junction bases outside the gene matches: 6. The CDR3 sequence: CATSEGTGADTQYF. The CDR3 nucleotides are TGTGCCACCAGTGAGGGAACAGGGGCCGATACGCAGTATTTT.

V and J are TRBV7-6 and TRBJ1-1; D possibly corresponds to TRBD1 (6 bases). The germline V and J ends were trimmed by 5 bases and 0 bases, with 16 bases remaining between them. The germline V gene has CDR1 SGHVS and CDR2 FNYEAQ. This CDR3 is 16 amino acids long. CDR3 protein: CASSIMTGMMNTEAFF. As DNA, the CDR3 is TGTGCCAGCAGCATCATGACAGGAATGATGAACACTGAAGCTTTCTTT.

J is TRBJ2-7 and V is TRBV6-8, with 10 bases that match TRBD1. Trimming took 5 bases from V and 2 from J; bases not matched to a gene: 6. The CDR3 runs to 15 residues. Germline V CDR1 and CDR2: MNHGY, SAAAGT. The CDR3 reads CASSLSGQGTYEQYF. DNA for the CDR3: TGTGCCAGCAGTCTATCGGGACAGGGGACCTACGAGCAGTACTTC.

The rearrangement uses TRBV19 and TRBJ2-1, with 10 positions matching TRBD2. This CDR3 has 15 amino acids. The trim removed 6 bases at V and 4 bases at J, leaving 6 bases unmatched. Germline lookup yields CDR1 LNHDA and CDR2 SQIVND (reference sequence). The DNA of the CDR3 is TGTGCCAGTAGAGCCCTGGGACTAGCGTACAATGAGCAGTTCTTC. It is translated as CASRALGLAYNEQFF.

The chain uses TRBV5-1 and TRBJ1-1; D not resolved. V lost 0 bases to trimming and J lost 2 bases, with 11 bases between them. CDR1 is SGHRS and CDR2 is YFSETQ in the germline V gene. The CDR3 contains 15 residues. The CDR3 region is CASSLGATVNTEAFF. The CDR3 coding sequence is TGCGCCAGCAGCTTGGGCGCTACAGTAAACACTGAAGCTTTCTTT. Combining the CDR3 with reference TRBV5-1 and TRBJ1-1 gives the whole variable domain KAGVTQTPRYLIKTRGQQVTLSCSPISGHRSVSWYQQTPGQGLQFLFEYFSETQRNKGNFPGRFSGRQFSNSRSEMNVSTLELGDSALYLCASSLGATVNTEAFFGQGTRLTVV.